A single sample is the source of the 9 T cell receptor beta chains below, sequenced in a study of shared clonotypes between healthy human individuals. Data came from immunoSEQ multiplex PCR; TCRdb stores just in-frame clones and leaves some out. Of about 1 million clones listed, 65% to 80% are singletons. The sequenced sample was memory CD4+ T cells sorted from blood. Subset described: CD45RA-negative fraction. The receptor set was obtained from a man between 18 and 35 years old in good health.

Of note for this clone: Other DNA variants within this sample encode the same CDR3. CDR3 residues: CAISESGGETQYF. CDR3 nucleotides: TGTGCCATCAGTGAGTCCGGGGGAGAGACCCAGTACTTC. The J gene is TRBJ2-5, the V gene TRBV10-3, with D tentatively TRBD2 (6 bases). V lost 0 bases and J 4 bases, leaving 6 bases between the germline ends. CDR3 length equals 13 residues. Germline V gives CDR1 ENHRY, CDR2 SYGVKD.

Comment on this clone: A far larger clone is just one base off, so this is likely a read error. The sample contains more than one DNA sequence encoding this CDR3. DNA for the CDR3: TGTGCCAGCAGCTTAGGGTCCTACGAGCAGTACTTC. This sequence encodes CASSLGSYEQYF. This chain uses TRBV11-1 with TRBJ2-7, with D unresolved. Germline CDR1 and CDR2: SGHAT and FQDESV (reference sequence). This CDR3 comprises 12 residues. Trimming took off 1 base at V and 1 base at J, with 2 bases between the two ends.

The chain couples TRBV15 to TRBJ2-5; 13 bases fit TRBD2. The CDR3 spans 17 residues. The ends lost 0 bases at V and 4 bases at J; junction bases unmatched: 5. Germline V gives CDR1 LNHNV, CDR2 YYDKDF (reference sequence). The CDR3 DNA follows: TGTGCCACCAGCAGAGATAGGGGACTAGCGGGACTAGAGACCCAGTACTTC. As protein: CATSRDRGLAGLETQYF.

The chain has TRBV6-1 and TRBJ2-3, with TRBD2 matching over 7 bases. This CDR3 comprises 17 residues. The J segment lost 2 bases and the V segment lost 4 bases, leaving 12 bases of the junction unmatched. Germline-derived CDR1 and CDR2 are MNHNS and SASEGT. The DNA of the CDR3 is TGTGCCAGCAGTGCCTTGAGAAGCGGGGCTAACACAGATACGCAGTATTTT. Its protein product is CASSALRSGANTDTQYF.

The chain couples TRBV5-4 to TRBJ1-1, with D unresolved. Trimming took off 3 bases at V and 8 bases at J, with 11 bases between the two ends. CDR1 is SGHNT and CDR2 is YYREEE in the germline V gene (reference sequence). The length of the CDR3 is 12 residues. The CDR3 loop is CASSSYSGEAFF. The CDR3 region has the DNA TGTGCCAGCAGCTCTTACAGTGGAGAAGCTTTCTTT.

The rearrangement links TRBV19 to TRBJ2-7; D remains ambiguous. In germline, CDR1 is LNHDA, CDR2 SQIVND (reference sequence). The CDR3 runs to 13 residues. V dropped 6 bases and J dropped 7 bases, with 16 bases sitting between them. CDR3 DNA: TGTGCCAGTAGACAACCTAGAACGAGAGAGCAGTACTTC. As protein: CASRQPRTREQYF. The full variable domain, completed using reference TRBV19 and TRBJ2-7, is DGGITQSPKYLFRKEGQNVTLSCEQNLNHDAMYWYRQDPGQGLRLIYYSQIVNDFQKGDIAEGYSVSREKKESFPLTVTSAQKNPTAFYLCASRQPRTREQYFGPGTRLTVT.

Ten or more counts support this clone. This chain joins TRBV6-5 and TRBJ1-2, with D possibly TRBD1 on 6 matching bases. Germline CDR1 MNHEY, CDR2 SVGAGI. This CDR3 has 13 residues. Trimming left V 5 bases short and J 7 bases short, with 14 bases between. The CDR3 nucleotides read TGTGCCAGCAGTAGCGGACAGTTTGCTGGCTACACCTTC. Residues: CASSSGQFAGYTF.

V is TRBV5-1 and J is TRBJ1-4; 8 nucleotides match TRBD1. CDR3 length equals 16 residues. V dropped 0 bases and J dropped 4; count of bases not matched to a gene: 5. Germline-derived CDR1 and CDR2 are SGHRS and YFSETQ. The CDR3 is CASSLGQGAINEKLFF. The CDR3 DNA sequence: TGCGCCAGCAGCTTGGGTCAGGGGGCTATTAATGAAAAACTGTTTTTT. Supplemented by reference TRBV5-1 and TRBJ1-4, the full variable domain reads KAGVTQTPRYLIKTRGQQVTLSCSPISGHRSVSWYQQTPGQGLQFLFEYFSETQRNKGNFPGRFSGRQFSNSRSEMNVSTLELGDSALYLCASSLGQGAINEKLFFGSGTQLSVL.

The V gene is TRBV9, the J gene TRBJ1-4, with D possibly TRBD1 on 6 matching bases. Trimming stripped 0 bases from V and 6 bases from J, with 12 bases between. The CDR3 is 15 amino acids. Germline lookup yields CDR1 SGDLS and CDR2 YYNGEE. CDR3 bases: TGTGCCAGCAGCGTAGTCGGGGGGGCGGATGAAAAACTGTTTTTT. Protein: CASSVVGGADEKLFF.